Presented here are 10 T cell receptor beta chains from one specimen sequenced in a study of cytomegalovirus exposure and HLA in healthy donors. With 60 Vbeta and 13 Jbeta primers, the PCR was carried out. The table came from immunoSEQ multiplex PCR; TCRdb's copy has only in-frame clones and leaves some out. The sample records roughly 130,000 clones, 65% to 90% being singletons. The sequenced sample was PBMCs. The receptors shown here come from a male donor in good health and CMV-seropositive.

The chain has TRBV7-3 and TRBJ2-7, with 12 bases fitting TRBD2. The CDR3 totals 14 residues. Trimming removed 5 bases from V and 7 bases from J; junction bases left unmatched: 6. Per the germline V gene, CDR1 is SGHTA and CDR2 is FQGTGA. The CDR3 spells CASSRLAGEGEQYF. CDR3 sequence (DNA): TGTGCCAGCAGCCGACTAGCGGGAGAGGGAGAGCAGTACTTC.

The V gene is TRBV7-9, the J gene TRBJ2-1; TRBD2 matches at 13 bases. Germline CDR1 and CDR2: SEHNR and FQNEAQ (reference sequence). The CDR3 extends over 15 amino acids. Trimming at V came to 5 bases and at J to 9 bases, leaving 7 bases not matched to a gene. In nucleotides, the CDR3 is TGTGCCAGCAGCCCCGGGACTAGCGGGACCGGTGAGCAGTTCTTC. Encoded protein: CASSPGTSGTGEQFF.

The chain employs TRBV6-5 and TRBJ2-4, with a weak D call TRBD2 (6 bases). Trimming took off 5 bases at V and 4 bases at J, with 12 bases between the two ends. CDR3 length: 14 residues. Germline CDR1 and CDR2: MNHEY and SVGAGI. CDR3 residues: CASSMGREKNIQYF. CDR3 bases: TGTGCCAGCAGTATGGGTCGGGAGAAAAACATTCAGTACTTC.

The chain has TRBV27 and TRBJ2-3; 11 bases line up with TRBD1. V dropped 8 bases and J dropped 5; count of bases not matched to a gene: 9. The germline CDR1 and CDR2 sequences are MNHEY and SMNVEV (reference sequence). CDR3 size: 15 residues. The CDR3 sequence is CASANRDRGVDTQYF. DNA for the CDR3: TGTGCCAGCGCGAACCGGGACAGGGGGGTAGATACGCAGTATTTT.

The genes are TRBV7-2 and TRBJ2-5, with D unclear. CDR1 and CDR2 (germline): SGHTA, FQGNSA. Trimming stripped 4 bases from V and 5 bases from J, with 14 bases between. The length of the CDR3 is 14 residues. CDR3 loop: CASSSTYAGETQYF. CDR3 bases: TGTGCCAGCAGCTCCACCTACGCCGGTGAGACCCAGTACTTC.

This chain joins TRBV5-1 and TRBJ1-2; 7 bases are shared with TRBD1. V dropped 3 bases and J dropped 9; count of bases not matched to a gene: 14. In germline, CDR1 is SGHRS, CDR2 YFSETQ. The length of the CDR3 is 15 residues. CDR3 sequence reads: CASSSSLGTADRYTF. DNA for the CDR3: TGCGCCAGCAGCTCCTCCCTGGGGACAGCCGACCGCTACACCTTC.

The gene calls are TRBV12-5 and TRBJ2-2; 7 bases agree with TRBD1. The V segment lost 6 bases and the J segment 6 bases; nucleotides outside the gene matches: 4. The CDR3 consists of 13 residues. Germline values: CDR1 LGHNT, CDR2 FRNRAP. CDR3 sequence: CASGTGVAGELFF. The CDR3 DNA sequence: TGTGCTAGTGGAACAGGGGTGGCCGGGGAGCTGTTTTTT.

This chain joins TRBV5-4 and TRBJ1-2, with D maybe TRBD1 (6 bases). Trimming took off 2 bases at V and 5 bases at J, with 16 bases between the two ends. CDR1 and CDR2 (germline): SGHNT, YYREEE (reference sequence). The CDR3 extends over 15 amino acids. CDR3 DNA sequence: TGTGCCAGCAGCTTATCCGGGACACCCACATATGGCTACACCTTC. Its protein product is CASSLSGTPTYGYTF.

The chain recombines TRBV7-3 with TRBJ2-3; 12 bases fit TRBD2. J lost 5 bases, V lost 5 bases, and 5 bases had no gene match. Germline CDR1 is SGHTA and CDR2 is FQGTGA. This CDR3 is 15 amino acids long. The DNA for the CDR3 is TGTGCCAGCAGCGCCCTAGCGGGAGGGATAGATACGCAGTATTTT. Translating it yields CASSALAGGIDTQYF.

The chain uses TRBV5-1 and TRBJ2-3, with 7 nucleotides matching TRBD2. Germline V CDR1 and CDR2: SGHRS, YFSETQ. The CDR3 totals 15 residues. V shed 0 bases and J 5 bases; nucleotides not matched to a gene: 6. In DNA form, the CDR3 reads TGCGCCAGCAGCTTGGTAGGATCTAGCGGAGATACGCAGTATTTT. Translation gives CASSLVGSSGDTQYF.